The present T cell receptor (beta chain) was sequenced within a study of technical replicates of blood from several donors. The data were produced by immunoSEQ multiplex PCR, yet TCRdb's version contains in-frame clones alone and is incomplete. This table holds tens of thousands of clones, around nine tenths found once. Trimming at V came to 5 bases and at J to 5 bases, leaving 11 bases not matched to a gene. This CDR3 region has 15 residues. CDR1 and CDR2 (germline): SEHNR, FQNEAQ (reference sequence). The source is a human donor in good health. Some clones in this sample may be carry-over from other donors' samples. The V and J genes are TRBV7-9 and TRBJ1-1; 7 positions agree with TRBD1. Sequenced material: PBMCs. The CDR3 reads CASSPDRAGKTEAFF. The CDR3 region has the DNA TGTGCCAGCAGCCCTGACAGGGCCGGGAAGACTGAAGCTTTCTTT. The full variable domain, rest sourced from reference TRBV7-9 and TRBJ1-1, is DTGVSQNPRHKITKRGQNVTFRCDPISEHNRLYWYRQTLGQGPEFLTYFQNEAQLEKSRLLSDRFSAERPKGSFSTLEIQRTEQGDSAMYLCASSPDRAGKTEAFFGQGTRLTVV.